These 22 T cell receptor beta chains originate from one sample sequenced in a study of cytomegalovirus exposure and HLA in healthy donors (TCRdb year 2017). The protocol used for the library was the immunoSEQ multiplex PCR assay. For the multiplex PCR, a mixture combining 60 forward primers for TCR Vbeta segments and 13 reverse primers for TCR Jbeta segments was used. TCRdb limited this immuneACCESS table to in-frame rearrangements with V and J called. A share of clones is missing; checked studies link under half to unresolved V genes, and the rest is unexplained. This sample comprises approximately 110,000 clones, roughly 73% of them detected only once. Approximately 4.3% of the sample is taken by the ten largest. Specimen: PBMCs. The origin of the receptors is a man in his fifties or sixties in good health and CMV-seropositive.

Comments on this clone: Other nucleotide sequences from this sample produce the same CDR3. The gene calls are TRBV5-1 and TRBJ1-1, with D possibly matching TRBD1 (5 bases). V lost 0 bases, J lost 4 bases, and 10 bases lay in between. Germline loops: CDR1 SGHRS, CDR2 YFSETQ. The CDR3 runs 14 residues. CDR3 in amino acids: CASSLAGRGTEAFF. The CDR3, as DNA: TGCGCCAGCAGCTTGGCAGGGCGGGGCACTGAAGCTTTCTTT.

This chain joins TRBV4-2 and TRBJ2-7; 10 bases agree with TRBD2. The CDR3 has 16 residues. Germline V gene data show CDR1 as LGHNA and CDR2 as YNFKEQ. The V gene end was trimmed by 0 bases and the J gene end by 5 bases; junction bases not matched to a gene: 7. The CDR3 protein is CASSQDPSGGAHEQYF. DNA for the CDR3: TGTGCCAGCAGCCAAGATCCCAGCGGGGGGGCCCACGAGCAGTACTTC.

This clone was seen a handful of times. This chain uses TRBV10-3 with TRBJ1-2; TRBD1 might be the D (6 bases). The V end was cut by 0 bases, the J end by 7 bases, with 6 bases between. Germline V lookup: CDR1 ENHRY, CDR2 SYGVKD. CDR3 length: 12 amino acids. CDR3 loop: CAISESRGGYTF. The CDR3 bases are TGTGCCATCAGTGAGTCCAGGGGTGGCTACACCTTC.

CDR3 loop: CASSGEVEQFF. CDR3 DNA: TGTGCCAGCAGTGGAGAGGTTGAGCAGTTCTTC. The V call is TRBV2, the J call TRBJ2-1; D unclear. Germline V gives CDR1 SNHLY, CDR2 FYNNEI. V lost 4 bases and J 9 bases, leaving 7 bases between the germline ends. This CDR3 is built from 11 residues.

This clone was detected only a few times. The CDR3 DNA follows: TGCGCCAGCAGCTTGGAGACACCTGGCTCTGGGGCCAACGTCCTGACTTTC. It encodes CASSLETPGSGANVLTF. The rearrangement uses TRBV5-1 and TRBJ2-6; D ambiguous. Trimming stripped 0 bases from V and 0 bases from J, with 10 bases between. Germline CDR1 is SGHRS and CDR2 is YFSETQ. The length of the CDR3 is 17 residues.

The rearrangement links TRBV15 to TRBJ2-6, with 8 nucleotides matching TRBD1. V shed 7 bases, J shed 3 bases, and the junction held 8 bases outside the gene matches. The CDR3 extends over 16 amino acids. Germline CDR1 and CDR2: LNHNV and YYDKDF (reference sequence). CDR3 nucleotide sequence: TGTGCCACCACCGGCCCAGGGGGCTTTGGGGCCAACGTCCTGACTTTC. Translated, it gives CATTGPGGFGANVLTF.

CDR3: CASNLPLAGVTDTQYF. In DNA form, the CDR3 reads TGTGCCAGCAACCTACCTCTAGCGGGGGTCACAGATACGCAGTATTTT. The J gene is TRBJ2-3, the V gene TRBV6-7; 10 nucleotides line up with TRBD2. TRBV6-7 is an open reading frame whose function is uncertain. J lost 2 bases, V lost 7 bases, and 9 bases had no gene match. The CDR3 is 16 residues long.

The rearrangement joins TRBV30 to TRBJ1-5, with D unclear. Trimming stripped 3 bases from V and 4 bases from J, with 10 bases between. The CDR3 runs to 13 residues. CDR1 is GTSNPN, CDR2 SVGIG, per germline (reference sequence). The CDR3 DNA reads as TGTGCCTGGAGAGGAGGCGGGAATCAGCCCCAGCATTTT. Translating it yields CAWRGGGNQPQHF.

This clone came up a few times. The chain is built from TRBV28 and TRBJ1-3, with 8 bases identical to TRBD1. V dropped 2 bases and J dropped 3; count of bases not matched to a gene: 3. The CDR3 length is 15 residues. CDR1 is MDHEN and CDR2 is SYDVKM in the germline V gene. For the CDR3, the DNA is TGTGCCAGCAGTTTACGCAGGGGGCTTGGAAACACCATATATTTT. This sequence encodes CASSLRRGLGNTIYF.

The CDR3 DNA follows: TGTGCCAGTAGTCGGGGACAGGAGATCAGCTCCTATAATTCACCCCTCCACTTT. It is translated as CASSRGQEISSYNSPLHF. This sequence joins TRBV19 and TRBJ1-6; 8 positions match TRBD1. The CDR3 is 18 residues long. Germline V gives CDR1 LNHDA, CDR2 SQIVND (reference sequence). V lost 5 bases to trimming and J lost 0 bases; unmatched junction nucleotides: 9.

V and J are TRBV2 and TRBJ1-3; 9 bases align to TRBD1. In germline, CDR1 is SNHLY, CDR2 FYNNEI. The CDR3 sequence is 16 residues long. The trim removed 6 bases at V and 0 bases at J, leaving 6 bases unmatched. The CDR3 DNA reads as TGTGCCAGCAGGCCCACAGGGGGCTTCTCTGGAAACACCATATATTTT. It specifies CASRPTGGFSGNTIYF. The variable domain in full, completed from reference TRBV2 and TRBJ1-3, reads EPEVTQTPSHQVTQMGQEVILRCVPISNHLYFYWYRQILGQKVEFLVSFYNNEISEKSEIFDDQFSVERPDGSNFTLKIRSTKLEDSAMYFCASRPTGGFSGNTIYFGEGSWLTVV.

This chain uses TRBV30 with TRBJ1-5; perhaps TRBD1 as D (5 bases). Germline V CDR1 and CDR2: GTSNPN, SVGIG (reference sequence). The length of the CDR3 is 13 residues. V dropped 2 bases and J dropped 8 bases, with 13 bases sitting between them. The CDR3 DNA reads TGTGCCTGGAGTACGGGGGACCGGAAGCCCCAGCATTTT. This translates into CAWSTGDRKPQHF. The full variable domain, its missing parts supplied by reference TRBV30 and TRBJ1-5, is SQTIHQWPATLVQPVGSPLSLECTVEGTSNPNLYWYRQAAGRGLQLLFYSVGIGQISSEVPQNLSASRPQDRQFILSSKKLLLSDSGFYLCAWSTGDRKPQHFGDGTRLSIL.

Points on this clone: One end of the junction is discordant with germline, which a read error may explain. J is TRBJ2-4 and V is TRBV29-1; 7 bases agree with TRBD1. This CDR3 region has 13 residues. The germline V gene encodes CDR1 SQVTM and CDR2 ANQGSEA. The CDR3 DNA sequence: TGCAGCGTCGAAGACAGGGTAGGAAACATTCAGTACTTC. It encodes CSVEDRVGNIQYF.

The CDR3 sequence: CASSPSGDEKLFF. CDR3 DNA sequence: TGTGCCAGCAGCCCATCAGGGGATGAAAAACTGTTTTTT. This chain links TRBV6-5 with TRBJ1-4, with D perhaps TRBD1 (6 bases). The germline CDR1 and CDR2 sequences are MNHEY and SVGAGI. The V and J ends lost 6 bases and 6 bases respectively, with 11 bases between them. There are 13 residues in the CDR3.

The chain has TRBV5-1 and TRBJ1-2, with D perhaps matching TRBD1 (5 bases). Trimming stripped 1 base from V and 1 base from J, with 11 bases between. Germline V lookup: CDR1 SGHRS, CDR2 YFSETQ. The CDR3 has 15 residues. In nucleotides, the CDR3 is TGCGCCAGCAGCTTGTTGTTAGGGGATAACTATGGCTACACCTTC. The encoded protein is CASSLLLGDNYGYTF.

CDR3 sequence (DNA): TGTGCCAGCAGTAGGGAACAGGGGTACGAGCAGTACTTC. Encoded protein: CASSREQGYEQYF. This sequence joins TRBV6-1 and TRBJ2-7; 7 bases match TRBD1. This CDR3 has 13 residues. The junction had 5 bases not matched to a gene; V was cut back by 5 bases and J by 4 bases. The germline V gene encodes CDR1 MNHNS and CDR2 SASEGT.

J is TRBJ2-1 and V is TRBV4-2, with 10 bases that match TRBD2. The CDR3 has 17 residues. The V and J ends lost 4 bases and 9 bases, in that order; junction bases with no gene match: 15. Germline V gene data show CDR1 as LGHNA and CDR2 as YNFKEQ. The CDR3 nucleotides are TGTGCCAGCAGCCCCGTAAATGAGCGGGGGGGCGAGAGTGAGCAGTTCTTC. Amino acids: CASSPVNERGGESEQFF.

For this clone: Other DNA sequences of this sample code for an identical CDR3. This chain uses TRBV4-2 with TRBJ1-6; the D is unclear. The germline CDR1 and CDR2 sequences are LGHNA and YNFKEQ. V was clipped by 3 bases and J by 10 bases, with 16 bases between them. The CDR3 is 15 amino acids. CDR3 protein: CASSQDEPGVSPLHF. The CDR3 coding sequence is TGTGCCAGCAGCCAGGATGAACCCGGGGTCTCACCCCTCCACTTT.

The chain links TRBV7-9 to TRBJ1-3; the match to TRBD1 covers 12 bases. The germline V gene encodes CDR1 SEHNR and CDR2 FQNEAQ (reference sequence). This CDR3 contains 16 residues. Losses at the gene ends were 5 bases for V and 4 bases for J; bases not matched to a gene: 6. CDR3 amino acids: CASSAGQGALGNTIYF. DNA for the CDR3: TGTGCCAGCAGCGCGGGACAGGGGGCGCTGGGAAACACCATATATTTT.

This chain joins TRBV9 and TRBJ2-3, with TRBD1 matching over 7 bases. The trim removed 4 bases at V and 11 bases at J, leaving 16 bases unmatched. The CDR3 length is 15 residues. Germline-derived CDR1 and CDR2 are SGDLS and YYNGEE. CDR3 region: CASSTDGRQGGVQYF. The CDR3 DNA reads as TGTGCCAGCAGCACAGATGGGAGACAGGGTGGAGTGCAGTATTTT.

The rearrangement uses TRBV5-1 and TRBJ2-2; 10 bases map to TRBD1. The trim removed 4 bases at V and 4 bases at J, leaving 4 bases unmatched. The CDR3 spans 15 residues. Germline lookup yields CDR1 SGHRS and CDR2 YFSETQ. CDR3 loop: CASSPGTGATGELFF. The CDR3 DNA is TGCGCCAGCAGCCCGGGGACAGGGGCCACCGGGGAGCTGTTTTTT.

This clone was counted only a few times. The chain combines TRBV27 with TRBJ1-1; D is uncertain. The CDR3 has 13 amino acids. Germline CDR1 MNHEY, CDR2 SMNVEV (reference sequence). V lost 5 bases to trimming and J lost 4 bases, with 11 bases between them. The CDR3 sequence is CASSTNRGTEAFF. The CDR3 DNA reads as TGTGCCAGCAGTACTAATCGGGGCACTGAAGCTTTCTTT.